These 15 T cell receptor beta chains were all obtained from the same sample, sequenced in a study of T cell changes during pregnancy in multiple sclerosis. Generated by immunoSEQ multiplex PCR, the TCRdb table keeps only in-frame clones and is missing some. The table records tens of thousands of clones, 75% to 95% of them present only once. Sequenced here: CD4+ T cells from peripheral blood mononuclear cells, sampled in the third trimester of pregnancy. All receptors derive from a female donor in good health, enrolled as a control in a pregnancy study.

This chain connects TRBV7-2 to TRBJ1-1, with D perhaps TRBD1 (6 bases). This CDR3 contains 16 residues. Germline V lookup: CDR1 SGHTA, CDR2 FQGNSA. V lost 1 base, J lost 1 base, and 13 bases lay in between. The DNA for the CDR3 is TGTGCCAGCAGCTTAGTTTGGGCAGGGGCGAACACTGAAGCTTTCTTT. Translation gives CASSLVWAGANTEAFF.

The chain joins TRBV6-1 to TRBJ2-3, with TRBD2 matching 7 bases. Germline lookup yields CDR1 MNHNS and CDR2 SASEGT. Trimming took 5 bases from V and 2 from J; bases not matched to a gene: 7. This CDR3 spans 15 amino acids. CDR3 coding DNA: TGTGCCAGCAGTAAACTAGCGATTCACACAGATACGCAGTATTTT. This sequence encodes CASSKLAIHTDTQYF.

The chain joins TRBV7-2 to TRBJ2-3; D remains ambiguous. The CDR3 extends over 15 amino acids. Germline V gene data show CDR1 as SGHTA and CDR2 as FQGNSA. V was shortened by 1 base and J by 2 bases, with 10 bases between the two germline ends. CDR3 in DNA: TGTGCCAGCAGCTTAGAAGCGAGATTCACAGATACGCAGTATTTT. Translation gives CASSLEARFTDTQYF.

This clone was seen once. J is TRBJ1-1 and V is TRBV6-5, with D unclear. Trimming removed 5 bases at V and 3 bases at J, with 10 bases between. This CDR3 is 13 amino acids long. The V gene's germline CDR1 is MNHEY and CDR2 SVGAGI. The CDR3 DNA is TGTGCCAGCAGTCCTGCGGGATACACTGAAGCTTTCTTT. Translated, it gives CASSPAGYTEAFF.

The chain recombines TRBV21-1 with TRBJ1-1. TRBV21-1 is a known pseudogene. The CDR3 extends over 15 amino acids. The DNA for the CDR3 is TGTGCCAGCAGCCCTGGTCGGGGGGGATACACTGAAGCTTTCTTT. Translation: CASSPGRGGYTEAFF.

The chain combines TRBV4-1 with TRBJ2-5, with D hard to call. Germline V gene data show CDR1 as MGHRA and CDR2 as YSYEKL. This CDR3 contains 14 residues. Trimming shortened V by 1 base and J by 2 bases, and 8 bases separated the two germline ends. As DNA, the CDR3 is TGCGCCAGCAGCCAAGCCGGAGCTCAAGAGACCCAGTACTTC. Its protein product is CASSQAGAQETQYF.

The rearrangement links TRBV7-2 to TRBJ1-6; D ambiguous. The CDR3 loop spans 15 amino acids. The germline CDR1 and CDR2 sequences are SGHTA and FQGNSA. Trimming left V 1 base short and J 6 bases short, with 10 bases between. This CDR3 reads CASSLGGILNSPLHF. The CDR3 coding sequence is TGTGCCAGCAGCTTAGGAGGGATTCTTAATTCACCCCTCCACTTT.

This chain connects TRBV11-3 to TRBJ1-2; D ambiguous. With 1 base removed from V and 0 bases from J, the gap between germline ends came to 6 bases. This CDR3 spans 14 amino acids. Per germline, CDR1 SGHNT and CDR2 YENEEA. In DNA, the CDR3 is TGTGCCAGCAGCTTAGGGAGAGCTAACTATGGCTACACCTTC. This translates into CASSLGRANYGYTF.

The chain has TRBV5-5 and TRBJ2-1; TRBD2 matches 7 bases. The V gene end was trimmed by 4 bases and the J gene end by 7 bases; junction bases not matched to a gene: 5. Germline lookup yields CDR1 SGHKS and CDR2 YYEKEE (reference sequence). The CDR3 loop spans 13 amino acids. As DNA, the CDR3 is TGTGCCAGCAGCCTCCGGGGGGAAAATGAGCAGTTCTTC. This codes for CASSLRGENEQFF.

The CDR3 sequence: CASSADTEAFF. In DNA, the CDR3 is TGTGCCAGCTCCGCGGACACTGAAGCTTTCTTT. The chain is built from TRBV18 and TRBJ1-1; D is undetermined. Trimming left V 6 bases short and J 3 bases short, with 5 bases between. The germline V gene encodes CDR1 KGHSH and CDR2 LQKENI. This CDR3 contains 11 residues.

This clone was detected a few times. The chain carries TRBV7-9 and TRBJ2-1, with D uncertain. V shed 1 base and J shed 9 bases, with 10 bases lying between them. The germline gives CDR1 SEHNR, CDR2 FQNEAQ (reference sequence). The CDR3 runs 13 residues. CDR3 region: CASSLDFSGEQFF. The DNA of the CDR3 is TGTGCCAGCAGCTTAGACTTCTCGGGTGAGCAGTTCTTC.

This chain links TRBV30 with TRBJ1-4, with 10 bases matching TRBD1. J gave up 8 bases and V 5 bases, and 5 bases lay outside the gene matches. The CDR3 consists of 13 residues. The germline gives CDR1 GTSNPN, CDR2 SVGIG (reference sequence). This CDR3 is CAWGTGDGEKLFF. The CDR3 nucleotides are TGTGCCTGGGGGACAGGGGACGGGGAAAAACTGTTTTTT. The full variable domain, in which reference TRBV30 and TRBJ1-4 provide the parts outside the CDR3, is SQTIHQWPATLVQPVGSPLSLECTVEGTSNPNLYWYRQAAGRGLQLLFYSVGIGQISSEVPQNLSASRPQDRQFILSSKKLLLSDSGFYLCAWGTGDGEKLFFGSGTQLSVL.

The V and J genes are TRBV10-3 and TRBJ2-7; 8 nucleotides line up with TRBD2. This CDR3 is built from 14 residues. Looked up from germline, CDR1 is ENHRY and CDR2 is SYGVKD. Losses at the gene ends were 6 bases for V and 4 bases for J; bases not matched to a gene: 8. CDR3 sequence: CAIRGAGVTYEQYF. CDR3 DNA sequence: TGTGCCATCAGGGGAGCGGGGGTAACTTACGAGCAGTACTTC.

The CDR3 nucleotides read TGTGCCAGCAGCTCGTACGGGACAGCGAGAAACAATCAGCCCCAGCATTTT. This encodes CASSSYGTARNNQPQHF. The gene calls are TRBV7-2 and TRBJ1-5; TRBD1 matches at 7 bases. The CDR3 loop spans 17 amino acids. V lost 4 bases and J lost 3; bases outside the gene matches: 12. Germline V gives CDR1 SGHTA, CDR2 FQGNSA.

The genes are TRBV10-3 and TRBJ1-1; TRBD1 matches 8 bases. The CDR3 extends over 15 amino acids. The V gene's germline CDR1 is ENHRY and CDR2 SYGVKD. J gave up 4 bases and V 0 bases, and 4 bases lay outside the gene matches. Here the CDR3 reads CAISESSGGSTEAFF. CDR3 bases: TGTGCCATCAGTGAGTCGTCAGGGGGCAGCACTGAAGCTTTCTTT.